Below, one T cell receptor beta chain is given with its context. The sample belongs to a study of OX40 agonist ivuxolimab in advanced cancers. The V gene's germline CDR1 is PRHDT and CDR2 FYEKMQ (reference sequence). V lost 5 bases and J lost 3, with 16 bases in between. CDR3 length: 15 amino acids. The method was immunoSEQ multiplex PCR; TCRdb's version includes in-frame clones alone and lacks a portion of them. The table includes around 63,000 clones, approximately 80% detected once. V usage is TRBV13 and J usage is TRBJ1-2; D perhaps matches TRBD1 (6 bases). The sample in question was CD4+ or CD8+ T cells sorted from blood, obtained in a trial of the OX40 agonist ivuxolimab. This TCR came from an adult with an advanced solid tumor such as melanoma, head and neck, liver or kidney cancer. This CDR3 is CASSPRGGRDYGYTF. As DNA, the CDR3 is TGTGCCAGCAGCCCTCGCGGGGGGCGTGACTATGGCTACACCTTC.